The 21 T cell receptor beta chains listed next were all sequenced from one sample in a study of T cell responses to AZD1222 COVID-19 vaccine (dated by TCRdb to about 2021). The sample's time point label is to be understood as: about 28 days (+/-7) after the second vaccine dose. Preparation of the library involved the immunoSEQ multiplex PCR assay. As stored in TCRdb, this immuneACCESS dataset retains in-frame rearrangements with V and J assigned. A fraction of the clones does not appear; measured against another copy, unresolved V genes explain less than half of the discrepancy, and the remainder lacks a known reason. This sample gives around 200,000 clones in total; roughly 91% of them show up just once. Roughly 26% of the sample belongs to the ten largest clones. The sequencing used peripheral blood, collected 28 days after the second AZD1222 dose. The receptors were gathered from an adult who received the AZD1222 COVID-19 vaccine.

The chain has TRBV7-2 and TRBJ2-7; D is unclear. This CDR3 comprises 14 residues. Germline V CDR1 and CDR2: SGHTA, FQGNSA. Deletions cut 5 bases from V and 2 bases from J, with 13 bases between. CDR3 loop: CASSPPPTTYEQYF. The CDR3 region has the DNA TGTGCCAGCAGCCCTCCCCCCACGACCTACGAGCAGTACTTC.

The chain joins TRBV9 to TRBJ1-3; perhaps TRBD1 as D (5 bases). V was pared by 0 bases and J by 4 bases, with 11 bases between. Germline CDR1 and CDR2: SGDLS and YYNGEE. This CDR3 is 15 amino acids long. In DNA form, the CDR3 reads TGTGCCAGCAGCGTAGGGGGCGCGGAAGGAAACACCATATATTTT. Its translation is CASSVGGAEGNTIYF.

This chain connects TRBV6-4 to TRBJ2-3; 8 nucleotides line up with TRBD2. This CDR3 has 17 residues. The V segment lost 0 bases and the J segment 4 bases; nucleotides outside the gene matches: 9. Germline V gene sequence: CDR1 MRHNA, CDR2 SNTAGT. The CDR3 DNA reads as TGTGCCAGCAGTGACTCGGCCGCGGGAGGAGGCCCAGATACGCAGTATTTT. It specifies CASSDSAAGGGPDTQYF.

The J gene is TRBJ1-4, the V gene TRBV24-1; 7 bases are shared with TRBD1. This CDR3 has 15 residues. Losses at the gene ends were 3 bases for V and 4 bases for J; bases not matched to a gene: 4. CDR1 is KGHDR, CDR2 SFDVKD, per germline. CDR3 bases: TGTGCCACCAGTGATCCAGGACAGGTTAATGAAAAACTGTTTTTT. It is translated as CATSDPGQVNEKLFF.

The chain uses TRBV27 and TRBJ1-1, with D tentatively TRBD1 (5 bases). V was trimmed by 2 bases and J by 2 bases, leaving 6 bases between them. Germline values: CDR1 MNHEY, CDR2 SMNVEV (reference sequence). The CDR3 extends over 13 amino acids. CDR3 sequence (DNA): TGTGCCAGCAGTTTAGGACAAAACACTGAAGCTTTCTTT. It codes for CASSLGQNTEAFF.

The rearrangement joins TRBV5-1 to TRBJ2-6, with 8 bases lining up with TRBD1. V lost 2 bases and J lost 3; bases outside the gene matches: 4. This CDR3 has 16 residues. Per the germline V gene, CDR1 is SGHRS and CDR2 is YFSETQ. CDR3 loop: CASSLAGGRGANVLTF. The DNA for the CDR3 is TGCGCCAGCAGCTTAGCAGGGGGCCGTGGGGCCAACGTCCTGACTTTC.

This clone occurred once. The gene calls are TRBV18 and TRBJ1-5, with TRBD1 as a possible D gene (5 bases). Germline V gene data show CDR1 as KGHSH and CDR2 as LQKENI. This CDR3 comprises 15 residues. V was pared by 0 bases and J by 7 bases, with 13 bases between. The CDR3: CASSPPQGGGQPQHF. Written as DNA, the CDR3 is TGTGCCAGCTCACCACCCCAGGGAGGAGGGCAGCCCCAGCATTTT. Full variable domain (outside the CDR3, taken from reference TRBV18 and TRBJ1-5): NAGVMQNPRHLVRRRGQEARLRCSPMKGHSHVYWYRQLPEEGLKFMVYLQKENIIDESGMPKERFSAEFPKEGPSILRIQQVVRGDSAAYFCASSPPQGGGQPQHFGDGTRLSIL.

This rearrangement joins TRBV28 to TRBJ1-1, with D possibly matching TRBD1 (6 bases). V lost 2 bases and J lost 0, with 7 bases in between. The V gene's germline CDR1 is MDHEN and CDR2 SYDVKM. This CDR3 region has 14 residues. For the CDR3, the DNA is TGTGCCAGCAGTTTAGGGGACATGAACACTGAAGCTTTCTTT. Amino acid sequence: CASSLGDMNTEAFF.

The chain carries TRBV18 and TRBJ2-6, with D unresolved. Looked up from germline, CDR1 is KGHSH and CDR2 is LQKENI. Trimming removed 2 bases at V and 2 bases at J, with 16 bases between. The CDR3 contains 18 residues. CDR3 coding DNA: TGTGCCAGCTCACCAGGTTCGGGCGGATACGCTGGGGCCAACGTCCTGACTTTC. This gives the protein CASSPGSGGYAGANVLTF.

The chain combines TRBV7-6 with TRBJ2-7; 11 nucleotides align to TRBD2. With 4 bases clipped from V and 2 bases from J, the junction kept 4 bases outside the gene matches. The CDR3 length is 15 residues. Germline CDR1 and CDR2: SGHVS and FNYEAQ. CDR3 protein: CASSSLAGGPYEQYF. Written as DNA, the CDR3 is TGTGCCAGCAGCTCCTTAGCGGGAGGGCCCTACGAGCAGTACTTC.

The rearrangement uses TRBV7-8 and TRBJ2-1; unclear D gene. This CDR3 contains 12 residues. The germline V gene encodes CDR1 SGHVS and CDR2 FQNEAQ. V was shortened by 3 bases and J by 5 bases, with 5 bases between the two germline ends. CDR3 in amino acids: CASSLGDNEQFF. The CDR3 region has the DNA TGTGCCAGCAGCTTGGGTGACAATGAGCAGTTCTTC.

This clone occurred a few times. V usage is TRBV27 and J usage is TRBJ1-6; possibly TRBD1 for D (5 bases). Germline V gene sequence: CDR1 MNHEY, CDR2 SMNVEV (reference sequence). This CDR3 has 13 residues. V lost 3 bases, J lost 6 bases, and 6 bases lay in between. CDR3 region: CASSLTVNSPLHF. The CDR3 region has the DNA TGTGCCAGCAGTTTGACAGTTAATTCACCCCTCCACTTT.

The V call is TRBV4-2, the J call TRBJ2-1; TRBD2 agrees at 12 bases. The CDR3 runs 20 residues. CDR1 and CDR2 (germline): LGHNA, YNFKEQ. Trimming at V came to 4 bases and at J to 5 bases, leaving 18 bases not matched to a gene. CDR3 amino acids: CASSLISQASGRARDNEQFF. The CDR3 DNA is TGTGCCAGCAGCCTTATAAGCCAGGCTAGCGGGAGGGCCAGGGACAATGAGCAGTTCTTC.

The gene calls are TRBV7-9 and TRBJ2-4, with TRBD1 identical over 11 bases. CDR1 and CDR2 (germline): SEHNR, FQNEAQ (reference sequence). Losses at the gene ends were 1 base for V and 6 bases for J; bases not matched to a gene: 8. CDR3 length: 17 residues. The CDR3: CASSLGGGTGGGNIQYF. As DNA, the CDR3 is TGTGCCAGCAGCTTAGGCGGCGGGACAGGGGGTGGAAACATTCAGTACTTC.

This clone was picked up a small number of times. The chain uses TRBV19 and TRBJ2-7; tentatively, D is TRBD1 (5 bases). Germline values: CDR1 LNHDA, CDR2 SQIVND (reference sequence). V was clipped by 0 bases and J by 3 bases, with 9 bases between them. CDR3 length equals 14 residues. The CDR3 sequence is CASSIEYRSYEQYF. The CDR3, as DNA: TGTGCCAGTAGTATAGAATACAGGAGCTACGAGCAGTACTTC.

The chain joins TRBV5-4 to TRBJ2-5, with 7 bases aligning to TRBD2. V shed 4 bases, J shed 6 bases, and the junction held 9 bases outside the gene matches. Germline V gene lookup returns CDR1 SGHNT and CDR2 YYREEE (reference sequence). The CDR3 length is 14 residues. The CDR3 DNA is TGTGCCAGCAGCCTCTTTGCGGGAGTACAGACCCAGTACTTC. Translated: CASSLFAGVQTQYF.

The rearrangement links TRBV28 to TRBJ2-4; 8 nucleotides align to TRBD1. Per the germline V gene, CDR1 is MDHEN and CDR2 is SYDVKM. The CDR3 runs to 14 residues. The junction had 7 bases not matched to a gene; V was cut back by 8 bases and J by 4 bases. CDR3 sequence reads: CASLEGDRKNIQYF. CDR3 nucleotides: TGTGCCAGCCTCGAGGGGGACAGGAAAAACATTCAGTACTTC. Full variable domain (rest looked up from reference TRBV28 and TRBJ2-4): DVKVTQSSRYLVKRTGEKVFLECVQDMDHENMFWYRQDPGLGLRLIYFSYDVKMKEKGDIPEGYSVSREKKERFSLILESASTNQTSMYLCASLEGDRKNIQYFGAGTRLSVL.

The chain links TRBV9 to TRBJ1-1, with D perhaps TRBD1 (6 bases). The V end lost 4 bases, the J end lost 1 base, and 14 bases lay between the germline ends. This CDR3 comprises 15 residues. In germline, CDR1 is SGDLS, CDR2 YYNGEE. The CDR3 here is CASSTMTGSNTEAFF. The CDR3 DNA reads as TGTGCCAGCAGCACAATGACAGGATCGAACACTGAAGCTTTCTTT.

CDR3 sequence reads: CASSPARTHYEQYF. The CDR3 coding sequence is TGTGCCAGCAGCCCGGCGAGGACGCATTACGAGCAGTACTTC. This chain connects TRBV7-3 to TRBJ2-7; D is uncertain. Trimming cost V 5 bases and J 4 bases, with 15 bases left between them. Germline CDR1 reads SGHTA; CDR2 reads FQGTGA. The CDR3 runs to 14 residues.

The chain joins TRBV6-5 to TRBJ2-7, with 11 bases identical to TRBD2. Unmatched junction bases numbered 5, after V lost 7 bases and J lost 3 bases. Germline CDR1 is MNHEY and CDR2 is SVGAGI. This CDR3 is 14 amino acids long. CDR3 region: CASMYGTSGYEQYF. CDR3 nucleotide sequence: TGTGCCAGCATGTACGGGACTAGCGGCTACGAGCAGTACTTC.

This clone showed up just once. V and J are TRBV18 and TRBJ1-6; 9 nucleotides line up with TRBD1. CDR1 and CDR2 (germline): KGHSH, LQKENI. The CDR3 is made up of 16 amino acids. The J segment lost 7 bases and the V segment lost 3 bases, leaving 7 bases of the junction unmatched. CDR3 nucleotide sequence: TGTGCCAGCTCACCCGCGAGGGGACAGGGAAATTCACCCCTCCACTTT. It yields the protein CASSPARGQGNSPLHF. The full variable domain, with the rest looked up from reference TRBV18 and TRBJ1-6, is NAGVMQNPRHLVRRRGQEARLRCSPMKGHSHVYWYRQLPEEGLKFMVYLQKENIIDESGMPKERFSAEFPKEGPSILRIQQVVRGDSAAYFCASSPARGQGNSPLHFGNGTRLTVT.